What follows are 27 T cell receptor beta chains derived from one specimen sequenced in a study of CD8+ T cells in alopecia areata. Sequencing used cDNA as its template, made by extracting RNA and reverse transcribing it. This table comes from immunoSEQ multiplex PCR, and its TCRdb copy is limited to in-frame clones, with some not included. The table records tens of thousands of clones, 55% to 75% of them present only once. The sample consisted of CD8+ T cells sorted from blood, taken at week 0. The receptors derive from a human donor with alopecia areata.

The genes are TRBV7-6 and TRBJ2-1; 10 nucleotides align to TRBD2. Germline-derived CDR1 and CDR2 are SGHVS and FNYEAQ. Losses at the gene ends were 5 bases for V and 3 bases for J; bases not matched to a gene: 7. CDR3 length: 16 residues. DNA of the CDR3: TGTGCCAGCAGCGGGATGTTAGCGGGAGGCTACAATGAGCAGTTCTTC. Translated, it gives CASSGMLAGGYNEQFF.

This clone was counted between two and nine times. The chain couples TRBV29-1 to TRBJ2-2; no clear D. The CDR3 is 15 amino acids. Trimming removed 5 bases at V and 7 bases at J, with 20 bases between. Germline-derived CDR1 and CDR2 are SQVTM and ANQGSEA. CDR3 sequence: CSVPGLGGPDGELFF. The CDR3 DNA reads as TGCAGCGTTCCCGGGCTAGGTGGCCCAGACGGGGAGCTGTTTTTT.

This sequence joins TRBV30 and TRBJ1-1; D not certain. V was pared by 0 bases and J by 1 base, with 9 bases between. This CDR3 is 14 amino acids long. Per the germline V gene, CDR1 is GTSNPN and CDR2 is SVGIG (reference sequence). The CDR3 reads CAWSVYSSNTEAFF. The CDR3 DNA is TGTGCCTGGAGTGTTTACAGCTCGAACACTGAAGCTTTCTTT.

This clone was recorded many times. The chain employs TRBV19 and TRBJ2-1, with 12 bases matching TRBD2. V lost 7 bases and J lost 8; bases outside the gene matches: 6. This CDR3 contains 14 residues. Germline loops: CDR1 LNHDA, CDR2 SQIVND (reference sequence). CDR3 sequence reads: CASTTSGGHDEQFF. In nucleotides, the CDR3 is TGTGCCAGTACAACTAGCGGGGGGCACGATGAGCAGTTCTTC.

The rearrangement uses TRBV29-1 and TRBJ1-2; tentative D call: TRBD1 (6 bases). Trimming shortened V by 3 bases and J by 3 bases, and 8 bases separated the two germline ends. The CDR3 length is 12 residues. In germline, CDR1 is SQVTM, CDR2 ANQGSEA. The CDR3 is CSVDTGHYGYTF. The CDR3 DNA reads TGCAGCGTTGACACAGGGCACTATGGCTACACCTTC.

This clone was counted between two and nine times. An end of the junction differs from the germline gene, which may be a read error. The rearrangement joins TRBV10-3 to TRBJ2-1; the D gene is possibly TRBD2 (6 bases). CDR3 length equals 16 residues. In germline, CDR1 is ENHRY, CDR2 SYGVKD. CDR3 amino acids: CASSYGGLMGPDEQFF. The CDR3, as DNA: TGTGCCAGCAGTTACGGGGGTCTCATGGGACCCGATGAGCAGTTCTTC.

This clone was counted once. The CDR3 region has the DNA TGTGCCAGCAGCGGGGAGGGAGGGCCAAAAGAGACCCAGTACTTC. It specifies CASSGEGGPKETQYF. The chain links TRBV27 to TRBJ2-5; 7 nucleotides align to TRBD2. This CDR3 is built from 15 residues. V gave up 6 bases and J gave up 3 bases; unmatched junction bases: 10. Germline CDR1 MNHEY, CDR2 SMNVEV (reference sequence).

This clone appeared a few times. V usage is TRBV7-9 and J usage is TRBJ2-3; D gene ambiguous. The V gene's germline CDR1 is SEHNR and CDR2 FQNEAQ (reference sequence). The CDR3 has 15 residues. Trimming took off 5 bases at V and 4 bases at J, with 16 bases between the two ends. The CDR3 sequence is CASSPDDRYADTQYF. The CDR3 DNA follows: TGTGCCAGCAGCCCGGACGATCGGTATGCAGATACGCAGTATTTT. Combining the CDR3 with reference TRBV7-9 and TRBJ2-3 gives the whole variable domain DTGVSQNPRHKITKRGQNVTFRCDPISEHNRLYWYRQTLGQGPEFLTYFQNEAQLEKSRLLSDRFSAERPKGSFSTLEIQRTEQGDSAMYLCASSPDDRYADTQYFGPGTRLTVL.

This clone has only a few counts. The chain recombines TRBV7-9 with TRBJ1-2, with TRBD1 matching over 7 bases. CDR1 and CDR2 from the germline V gene are SEHNR and FQNEAQ (reference sequence). The CDR3 is made up of 15 amino acids. V shed 4 bases and J 4 bases; nucleotides not matched to a gene: 9. This CDR3 reads CASSSQGQALYGYTF. The CDR3 DNA reads as TGTGCCAGCAGCTCCCAAGGACAGGCGCTCTATGGCTACACCTTC.

The gene calls are TRBV5-1 and TRBJ1-1; D is uncertain. Deletions cut 2 bases from V and 0 bases from J, with 8 bases between. Germline CDR1 and CDR2: SGHRS and YFSETQ. The CDR3 totals 14 residues. CDR3 in DNA: TGCGCCAGCAGCTTCCTTGGGCTGAACACTGAAGCTTTCTTT. As protein: CASSFLGLNTEAFF.

V gene TRBV28 combines with J gene TRBJ1-5; weak D call: TRBD1 (6 bases). Trimming removed 4 bases at V and 0 bases at J, with 10 bases between. The CDR3 covers 15 residues. Looked up from germline, CDR1 is MDHEN and CDR2 is SYDVKM. The CDR3 DNA reads TGTGCCAGCAGTTCGTGGACAGATAGCAATCAGCCCCAGCATTTT. Translation: CASSSWTDSNQPQHF.

V usage is TRBV27 and J usage is TRBJ1-1, with D possibly matching TRBD1 (5 bases). Deletions cut 7 bases from V and 2 bases from J, with 8 bases between. The CDR3 runs 12 residues. The germline V gene encodes CDR1 MNHEY and CDR2 SMNVEV (reference sequence). The CDR3 protein is CASKWGNTEAFF. The DNA for the CDR3 is TGTGCCAGCAAGTGGGGCAACACTGAAGCTTTCTTT.

The gene calls are TRBV7-2 and TRBJ1-1, with a possible D match to TRBD1 (5 bases). Trimming stripped 5 bases from V and 1 base from J, with 23 bases between. Germline V gives CDR1 SGHTA, CDR2 FQGNSA. This CDR3 has 18 amino acids. The CDR3, as DNA: TGTGCCAGCAGCCCCGGGGGGGGGACGACCTACAAGAACACTGAAGCTTTCTTT. This codes for CASSPGGGTTYKNTEAFF.

This chain connects TRBV2 to TRBJ1-1; 8 nucleotides align to TRBD1. Germline trimming cut 4 bases from V and 3 bases from J; bases unmatched to any gene: 7. Germline CDR1 is SNHLY and CDR2 is FYNNEI. This CDR3 comprises 15 residues. The chain's CDR3 is CASSASRQGYTEAFF. The CDR3 region has the DNA TGTGCCAGCAGTGCGTCGCGACAGGGGTACACTGAAGCTTTCTTT.

V is TRBV13 and J is TRBJ2-3, with D unresolved. Germline CDR1 and CDR2: PRHDT and FYEKMQ (reference sequence). The V and J ends lost 5 bases and 5 bases respectively, with 8 bases between them. The CDR3 sequence is 12 residues long. Here the CDR3 reads CASSLFEDTQYF. CDR3 sequence (DNA): TGTGCCAGCAGCCTCTTCGAAGATACGCAGTATTTT.

The chain has TRBV30 and TRBJ2-7; no clear D gene. The CDR3 is made up of 14 amino acids. The V and J ends lost 0 bases and 3 bases respectively, with 12 bases between them. The germline gives CDR1 GTSNPN, CDR2 SVGIG (reference sequence). Here the CDR3 reads CAWSVQNGFYEQYF. In nucleotides, the CDR3 is TGTGCCTGGAGTGTACAGAACGGGTTCTACGAGCAGTACTTC.

This clone has just one count. The rearrangement links TRBV30 to TRBJ1-2; a weak D match, TRBD1 (5 bases). The V gene's germline CDR1 is GTSNPN and CDR2 SVGIG (reference sequence). The germline V and J ends were trimmed by 4 bases and 7 bases, with 22 bases remaining between them. This CDR3 contains 15 residues. As DNA, the CDR3 is TGTGCCTGGACCCTTTCCGGGGGATCGGCGTCTGGCTACACCTTC. Protein sequence: CAWTLSGGSASGYTF.

There are a few counts of this clone. This chain links TRBV5-5 with TRBJ2-3, with D possibly TRBD2 on 5 matching bases. V was cut by 4 bases and J by 5 bases, with 14 bases left in between. The germline V gene has CDR1 SGHKS and CDR2 YYEKEE (reference sequence). The CDR3 length is 14 residues. Here the CDR3 reads CASSEGVRVDTQYF. DNA for the CDR3: TGTGCCAGCAGCGAGGGCGTCCGGGTAGATACGCAGTATTTT.

The chain couples TRBV7-3 to TRBJ2-1, with D perhaps TRBD1 (6 bases). CDR1 is SGHTA and CDR2 is FQGTGA in the germline V gene. Trimming stripped 1 base from V and 7 bases from J, with 14 bases between. CDR3 length: 15 amino acids. CDR3 in DNA: TGTGCCAGCAGCTTAAGCCACAGGGTGGTTAATGAGCAGTTCTTC. Its protein product is CASSLSHRVVNEQFF.

This rearrangement joins TRBV7-9 to TRBJ2-3; 11 nucleotides agree with TRBD1. Germline CDR1 and CDR2: SEHNR and FQNEAQ (reference sequence). The junction had 7 bases not matched to a gene; V was cut back by 4 bases and J by 4 bases. This CDR3 contains 16 residues. The DNA of the CDR3 is TGTGCCAGCAGCTCCCTGGGACAGGGGGACGCAGATACGCAGTATTTT. It specifies CASSSLGQGDADTQYF.

The V call is TRBV10-3, the J call TRBJ2-3; no firm D call. The V end lost 6 bases, the J end lost 2 bases, and 12 bases lay between the germline ends. Germline V gives CDR1 ENHRY, CDR2 SYGVKD. The CDR3 has 14 amino acids. Written as DNA, the CDR3 is TGTGCCATCAGGATGGGCTTCTCCACAGATACGCAGTATTTT. Amino acid sequence: CAIRMGFSTDTQYF.

The V gene is TRBV30, the J gene TRBJ1-5; weak D call: TRBD1 (6 bases). The CDR3 runs 15 residues. CDR1 and CDR2 (germline): GTSNPN, SVGIG (reference sequence). Trimming took 2 bases from V and 5 from J, leaving 16 bases between them. CDR3 residues: CAWSSGQGHYQPQHF. For the CDR3, the DNA is TGTGCCTGGAGTAGCGGGCAGGGACACTATCAGCCCCAGCATTTT.

The genes are TRBV4-1 and TRBJ2-7, with 8 bases identical to TRBD2. This CDR3 has 14 residues. With 4 bases clipped from V and 3 bases from J, the junction kept 5 bases outside the gene matches. Germline-derived CDR1 and CDR2 are MGHRA and YSYEKL. Here the CDR3 reads CASSLESGSYEQYF. The CDR3 nucleotides are TGCGCCAGCAGCCTAGAAAGCGGGAGCTACGAGCAGTACTTC.

Only a few counts were recorded for this clone. J is TRBJ2-3 and V is TRBV21-1; the D segment call TRBD1 is taken from the table without a DNA check. TRBV21-1 is termed a pseudogene. The CDR3 totals 17 residues. The CDR3 sequence is CASIRLPGQGRADTQYF. The CDR3 nucleotides are TGTGCCAGCATCCGTTTGCCGGGACAGGGGAGGGCAGATACGCAGTATTTT.

This clone was detected only a few times. This sequence joins TRBV9 and TRBJ2-3, with a weak D call TRBD1 (6 bases). The CDR3 covers 15 residues. Germline CDR1 is SGDLS and CDR2 is YYNGEE. V shed 0 bases and J shed 1 base, with 9 bases lying between them. As DNA, the CDR3 is TGTGCCAGCAGCGTAGTAGGGGGAGGCACAGATACGCAGTATTTT. Its protein is CASSVVGGGTDTQYF.

This chain links TRBV4-3 with TRBJ1-2; D unresolved. The CDR3 is 13 amino acids. Germline loops: CDR1 LGHNA, CDR2 YSLEER. Trimming took 0 bases from V and 5 from J, leaving 7 bases between them. The CDR3 loop reads CASSQDLRYGYTF. Here the CDR3 DNA reads TGCGCCAGCAGCCAAGATCTCCGGTATGGCTACACCTTC.

The rearrangement links TRBV29-1 to TRBJ1-2; D not certain. Germline V gene lookup returns CDR1 SQVTM and CDR2 ANQGSEA. The CDR3 loop spans 13 amino acids. With 4 bases removed from V and 0 bases from J, the gap between germline ends came to 9 bases. The CDR3 sequence is CSVAFQTNYGYTF. Here the CDR3 DNA reads TGCAGCGTTGCTTTCCAGACTAACTATGGCTACACCTTC.